Listed here are 30 T cell receptor beta chains from one sample, sequenced in a study of T cells expressing NK-cell markers. TCRdb re-called the 5' RACE reads, yielding one record per CDR3 amino acid sequence without DNA. Here the sample table reports 200,000 to 300,000 distinct CDR3 sequences. Sequencing used blood T cells: a sorted CD56 or NKG2C T cell subset, CD4+ or CD8+ T cells, or bulk PBMC T cells (not recorded which). Source of these receptors: a man younger than 35 in good health.

The chain carries TRBV29-1 and TRBJ2-7; with no DNA, the TCRdb D assignment of TRBD2 cannot be verified. CDR1 is SQVTM and CDR2 is ANQGSEA in the germline V gene. The CDR3 has 14 amino acids. The CDR3 is CSVSGLAGVYEQYF.

CDR3 amino acids: CASSVQRTSYNEQFF. The chain uses TRBV6-1 and TRBJ2-1. This CDR3 has 15 residues. Germline assignment: CDR1 MNHNS and CDR2 SASEGT.

The chain joins TRBV20-1 to TRBJ1-1; no DNA is available, so the TRBD1 call from TCRdb remains unchecked. Germline V gene data show CDR1 as DFQATT and CDR2 as SNEGSKA (reference sequence). The length of the CDR3 is 16 residues. CDR3 loop: CSARSAGQGANTEAFF.

This chain joins TRBV4-1 and TRBJ2-1; the TCRdb call, TRBD2, lacks DNA for checking. The CDR3 has 17 amino acids. Germline values: CDR1 MGHRA, CDR2 YSYEKL. The CDR3 is CASSQASVLAGDNEQFF.

This sequence joins TRBV20-1 and TRBJ2-7; as DNA is missing, the TRBD1 call by TCRdb cannot be tested. Germline V gene sequence: CDR1 DFQATT, CDR2 SNEGSKA (reference sequence). The CDR3 runs to 13 residues. The chain's CDR3 is CSASDLLGGEQYF.

V usage is TRBV5-1 and J usage is TRBJ1-4; there is no DNA to check the TCRdb D call of TRBD1. The CDR3 length is 14 residues. CDR1 is SGHRS and CDR2 is YFSETQ in the germline V gene. The CDR3 reads CASSVVGENEKLFF.

The CDR3 reads CASSSNLRVGNEQFF. The chain employs TRBV11-2 and TRBJ2-1; without DNA, the TCRdb call of TRBD2 cannot be checked. Germline V gives CDR1 SGHAT, CDR2 FQNNGV. The CDR3 has 15 residues.

The chain carries TRBV6-5 and TRBJ2-1; with no DNA, the TCRdb D assignment of TRBD2 cannot be verified. This CDR3 is built from 17 residues. CDR1 is MNHEY, CDR2 SVGAGI, per germline. The CDR3 loop is CASSYRGLAPQYNEQFF.

The genes are TRBV12-3 or TRBV12-4 and TRBJ2-1; TCRdb's D gene call, TRBD1, goes unchecked for lack of DNA. The CDR3 totals 14 residues. CDR3 loop: CASSRDRVYNEQFF.

This rearrangement joins TRBV2 to TRBJ2-3; TCRdb returns TRBD2, unconfirmable since there is no DNA. CDR3 length: 16 residues. CDR1 is SNHLY, CDR2 FYNNEI, per germline. The CDR3 spells CASSEGSGTNTDTQYF.

The J gene is TRBJ2-4, the V gene TRBV12-3 or TRBV12-4. The CDR3 is 15 residues long. Here the CDR3 reads CASSESFLAKNIQYF.

The chain is built from TRBV6-5 and TRBJ1-5. The CDR3 covers 12 residues. Germline CDR1 MNHEY, CDR2 SVGAGI. Here the CDR3 reads CASRDGNQPQHF.

V gene TRBV7-2 combines with J gene TRBJ2-7; the TCRdb D gene call, TRBD2, has no DNA to confirm it. The CDR3 loop spans 13 amino acids. Germline values: CDR1 SGHTA, CDR2 FQGNSA. The CDR3 loop reads CASRFSSGKEQYF. The whole variable domain, filled in from reference TRBV7-2 and TRBJ2-7, reads GAGVSQSPSNKVTEKGKDVELRCDPISGHTALYWYRQSLGQGLEFLIYFQGNSAPDKSGLPSDRFSAERTGGSVSTLTIQRTQQEDSAVYLCASRFSSGKEQYFGPGTRLTVT.

V gene TRBV7-2 combines with J gene TRBJ2-7. The germline V gene has CDR1 SGHTA and CDR2 FQGNSA. This CDR3 region has 14 residues. This chain's CDR3 is CASSWLSGSYEQYF. The entire variable domain, with the rest obtained from reference TRBV7-2 and TRBJ2-7, is as follows: GAGVSQSPSNKVTEKGKDVELRCDPISGHTALYWYRQSLGQGLEFLIYFQGNSAPDKSGLPSDRFSAERTGGSVSTLTIQRTQQEDSAVYLCASSWLSGSYEQYFGPGTRLTVT.

The rearrangement links TRBV7-6 to TRBJ2-5; TCRdb indicates TRBD2, and absent DNA this call remains unverified. There are 15 residues in the CDR3. The germline V gene has CDR1 SGHVS and CDR2 FNYEAQ. CDR3: CASSSGLGIQETQYF.

J is TRBJ2-1 and V is TRBV2; TCRdb's D call, TRBD1, is unchecked because there is no DNA. From germline, CDR1 is SNHLY and CDR2 FYNNEI. This CDR3 has 13 residues. CDR3 sequence reads: CASSRTGDNEQFF.

The rearrangement links TRBV29-1 to TRBJ2-7; TCRdb outputs TRBD1, but without DNA this stays unchecked. The CDR3 is 16 residues long. In germline, CDR1 is SQVTM, CDR2 ANQGSEA. CDR3 residues: CSVGGFARLPGAEQYF.

J is TRBJ2-3 and V is TRBV11-2; TCRdb returns TRBD2, unconfirmable since there is no DNA. The CDR3 covers 18 residues. Germline loops: CDR1 SGHAT, CDR2 FQNNGV. The CDR3 loop reads CASSLGLAVQAETDTQYF.

This chain connects TRBV10-3 to TRBJ2-3; the TCRdb call, TRBD1, lacks DNA for checking. This CDR3 comprises 16 residues. The V gene's germline CDR1 is ENHRY and CDR2 SYGVKD. CDR3: CAISDPREPRTDTQYF.

This chain connects TRBV29-1 to TRBJ2-5; TCRdb reports TRBD1, a call that lacks DNA to check it against. CDR1 is SQVTM and CDR2 is ANQGSEA in the germline V gene. This CDR3 spans 13 amino acids. The chain's CDR3 is CSVSTGGGETQYF.

The chain uses TRBV29-1 and TRBJ2-4. CDR1 and CDR2 (germline): SQVTM, ANQGSEA. The CDR3 covers 16 residues. The CDR3 sequence is CSVNTFIHPAKNIQYF. Based on the CDR3 plus reference TRBV29-1 and TRBJ2-4, the full variable domain is SAVISQKPSRDICQRGTSLTIQCQVDSQVTMMFWYRQQPGQSLTLIATANQGSEATYESGFVIDKFPISRPNLTFSTLTVSNMSPEDSSIYLCSVNTFIHPAKNIQYFGAGTRLSVL.

V is TRBV29-1 and J is TRBJ2-5. This CDR3 comprises 12 residues. CDR1 SQVTM and CDR2 ANQGSEA come from the germline V gene. This CDR3 reads CSVVGDIETQYF.

This chain joins TRBV5-1 and TRBJ2-5; TCRdb outputs TRBD1, but without DNA this stays unchecked. The CDR3 totals 15 residues. Germline V gene lookup returns CDR1 SGHRS and CDR2 YFSETQ. This chain's CDR3 is CASSLQWTPGETQYF.

The rearrangement links TRBV29-1 to TRBJ2-1; checking the TCRdb D call of TRBD2 is not possible without DNA. The germline V gene has CDR1 SQVTM and CDR2 ANQGSEA. The CDR3 sequence is 16 residues long. This chain's CDR3 is CSVEDLAGGAYNEQFF.

V usage is TRBV18 and J usage is TRBJ1-3; no DNA is available, so the TRBD1 call from TCRdb remains unchecked. This CDR3 has 16 residues. Germline V CDR1 and CDR2: KGHSH, LQKENI. CDR3: CASSPPSRVRGNTIYF.

The rearrangement joins TRBV5-1 to TRBJ1-4; the TCRdb D gene call, TRBD1, has no DNA to confirm it. This CDR3 comprises 15 residues. Germline V CDR1 and CDR2: SGHRS, YFSETQ. The CDR3: CASSRTPATNEKLFF. The full variable domain, rest sourced from reference TRBV5-1 and TRBJ1-4, is KAGVTQTPRYLIKTRGQQVTLSCSPISGHRSVSWYQQTPGQGLQFLFEYFSETQRNKGNFPGRFSGRQFSNSRSEMNVSTLELGDSALYLCASSRTPATNEKLFFGSGTQLSVL.

The chain joins TRBV12-3 or TRBV12-4 to TRBJ2-2; with no DNA, the TCRdb D assignment of TRBD1 cannot be verified. This CDR3 comprises 14 residues. The CDR3 spells CASTKDSYTGELFF.

V gene TRBV2 combines with J gene TRBJ2-1. Germline V gene sequence: CDR1 SNHLY, CDR2 FYNNEI. CDR3 length: 11 amino acids. CDR3 loop: CASTNNNEQFF.

V and J are TRBV20-1 and TRBJ2-1; the TCRdb call, TRBD2, lacks DNA for checking. This CDR3 is built from 14 residues. Germline CDR1 DFQATT, CDR2 SNEGSKA (reference sequence). CDR3 amino acids: CSSLGGGRNNEQFF.

The chain recombines TRBV20-1 with TRBJ2-5. Germline V gene data show CDR1 as DFQATT and CDR2 as SNEGSKA (reference sequence). The CDR3 length is 13 residues. This CDR3 is CSARLPSLQTQYF.